What follows are 15 T cell receptor beta chains derived from one specimen sequenced in a study of shared clonotypes between healthy human individuals (TCRdb year 2020). The library was generated by the immunoSEQ multiplex PCR assay. TCRdb retrieved this table from immuneACCESS and kept in-frame rearrangements only. Not all clones are present; in checked studies, unresolved V genes account for under half, and no reason is known for the remainder. The sample table shows some 2 million clones, and roughly 94% are seen once. Approximately 0.13% of the sample is in the top ten clones. Sequencing used naive CD4+ T cells sorted from blood. Taken with the paper, the label for cell subset or site translates to: CD45RA+ positively selected. The source is a man between 18 and 29 years old in good health.

The chain combines TRBV18 with TRBJ1-3; D is unclear. Trimming cost V 3 bases and J 5 bases, with 5 bases left between them. In germline, CDR1 is KGHSH, CDR2 LQKENI. This CDR3 is 12 amino acids long. The CDR3 protein is CASSPDRNTIYF. The CDR3, as DNA: TGTGCCAGCTCACCTGATAGAAACACCATATATTTT.

This chain uses TRBV5-1 with TRBJ2-7, with 7 bases identical to TRBD1. The ends lost 1 base at V and 3 bases at J; junction bases unmatched: 4. This CDR3 comprises 14 residues. Germline CDR1 is SGHRS and CDR2 is YFSETQ. The CDR3 spells CASSLQGTVYEQYF. The DNA for the CDR3 is TGCGCCAGCAGCTTGCAAGGGACAGTCTACGAGCAGTACTTC.

The chain combines TRBV6-1 with TRBJ2-7; either TRBD1 or TRBD2 may fit D (5 bases each). V lost 3 bases and J lost 1, with 13 bases in between. The CDR3 length is 15 residues. Germline CDR1 and CDR2: MNHNS and SASEGT. The CDR3 DNA follows: TGTGCCAGCAGTGACGAATTTGGGGGATCCTACGAGCAGTACTTC. It codes for CASSDEFGGSYEQYF.

The rearrangement uses TRBV2 and TRBJ2-5, with D perhaps TRBD2 (5 bases). Between the trimmed V and J ends, which lost 4 bases and 6 bases, there was a span of 15 bases. Germline loops: CDR1 SNHLY, CDR2 FYNNEI. The CDR3 contains 14 residues. The DNA for the CDR3 is TGTGCCAGCAGTGGTCCTAGCCTTACACAGACCCAGTACTTC. The encoded protein is CASSGPSLTQTQYF.

A few counts support this clone. J is TRBJ2-2 and V is TRBV13; 10 bases fit TRBD1. Germline lookup yields CDR1 PRHDT and CDR2 FYEKMQ (reference sequence). V lost 5 bases and J lost 4; bases outside the gene matches: 4. CDR3 size: 15 residues. CDR3 bases: TGTGCCAGCAGCCGTAGGACAGGGGGCACCGGGGAGCTGTTTTTT. Amino acids: CASSRRTGGTGELFF.

The chain has TRBV6-1 and TRBJ1-5; possible D gene TRBD1, 6 bases. Germline lookup yields CDR1 MNHNS and CDR2 SASEGT. The CDR3 sequence is 15 residues long. V was pared by 7 bases and J by 1 base, with 14 bases between. Here the CDR3 DNA reads TGTGCCAGCACACAACAGGGAGTCAGCAATCAGCCCCAGCATTTT. As protein: CASTQQGVSNQPQHF.

The J gene is TRBJ1-2, the V gene TRBV5-3, with D possibly being TRBD1 (5 bases). TRBV5-3 is marked as an open reading frame, function uncertain. Trimming removed 0 bases from V and 6 bases from J, with 12 bases in between. The CDR3 runs 14 residues. CDR3 region: CARSLEAGKDGYTF. The DNA of the CDR3 is TGTGCCAGAAGCTTGGAGGCAGGGAAGGATGGCTACACCTTC.

This clone was detected ten times or more. The chain recombines TRBV4-1 with TRBJ1-6; possibly TRBD1 for D (5 bases). This CDR3 is built from 15 residues. The germline CDR1 and CDR2 sequences are MGHRA and YSYEKL. Trimming stripped 2 bases from V and 6 bases from J, with 11 bases between. The CDR3 sequence is CASSQITGVNSPLHF. CDR3 nucleotides: TGCGCCAGCAGCCAAATAACAGGAGTTAATTCACCCCTCCACTTT.

The CDR3 loop reads CAWSALRETQYF. The CDR3 bases are TGTGCCTGGAGTGCACTCAGGGAGACCCAGTACTTC. The chain employs TRBV30 and TRBJ2-5; D unclear. The CDR3 contains 12 residues. CDR1 and CDR2 from the germline V gene are GTSNPN and SVGIG (reference sequence). Trimming took 1 base from V and 5 from J, leaving 8 bases between them.

This clone was observed a handful of times. V gene TRBV7-9 combines with J gene TRBJ1-1; D possibly corresponds to TRBD1 (6 bases). CDR3 length: 14 residues. V was shortened by 1 base and J by 1 base, with 7 bases between the two germline ends. Germline assignment: CDR1 SEHNR and CDR2 FQNEAQ (reference sequence). The CDR3 sequence is CASSLEGENTEAFF. CDR3 coding DNA: TGTGCCAGCAGCTTAGAGGGGGAGAACACTGAAGCTTTCTTT.

The J gene is TRBJ2-7, the V gene TRBV6-6, with 9 bases fitting TRBD1. CDR1 is MNHNY and CDR2 is SVGAGI in the germline V gene (reference sequence). V dropped 6 bases and J dropped 0; count of bases not matched to a gene: 9. CDR3 length: 16 residues. CDR3 in amino acids: CASRPFRDRVSYEQYF. The CDR3 coding sequence is TGTGCCAGCAGACCTTTCCGGGACAGGGTCTCCTACGAGCAGTACTTC.

The chain employs TRBV2 and TRBJ2-3; 8 bases fit TRBD1. Germline loops: CDR1 SNHLY, CDR2 FYNNEI. The CDR3 loop spans 16 amino acids. Trimming cost V 3 bases and J 0 bases; bases outside gene matches: 5. CDR3: CASSDLTGASTDTQYF. CDR3 bases: TGTGCCAGCAGTGATCTGACAGGGGCTAGCACAGATACGCAGTATTTT.

This chain links TRBV28 with TRBJ2-7; possibly TRBD2 for D (5 bases). V was trimmed by 2 bases and J by 3 bases, leaving 5 bases between them. Germline CDR1 MDHEN, CDR2 SYDVKM. This CDR3 region has 12 residues. CDR3 DNA: TGTGCCAGCAGTTTACGGGACTACGAGCAGTACTTC. It yields the protein CASSLRDYEQYF.

The gene calls are TRBV5-6 and TRBJ1-2; 8 positions agree with TRBD1. Germline CDR1 reads SGHDT; CDR2 reads YYEEEE. V was clipped by 0 bases and J by 3 bases; unmatched bases: 7. The CDR3 is 16 residues long. CDR3 in amino acids: CASSLALRGLDYGYTF. DNA of the CDR3: TGTGCCAGCAGCTTGGCCCTCAGGGGGCTAGACTATGGCTACACCTTC.

The CDR3 loop reads CASSWVGGGKSPLHF. CDR3 nucleotides: TGTGCCAGCAGCTGGGTTGGGGGTGGTAAATCACCCCTCCACTTT. This sequence joins TRBV11-2 and TRBJ1-6; D is perhaps TRBD1 (5 bases). This CDR3 contains 15 residues. V was shortened by 4 bases and J by 10 bases, with 17 bases between the two germline ends. Germline V gene data show CDR1 as SGHAT and CDR2 as FQNNGV.